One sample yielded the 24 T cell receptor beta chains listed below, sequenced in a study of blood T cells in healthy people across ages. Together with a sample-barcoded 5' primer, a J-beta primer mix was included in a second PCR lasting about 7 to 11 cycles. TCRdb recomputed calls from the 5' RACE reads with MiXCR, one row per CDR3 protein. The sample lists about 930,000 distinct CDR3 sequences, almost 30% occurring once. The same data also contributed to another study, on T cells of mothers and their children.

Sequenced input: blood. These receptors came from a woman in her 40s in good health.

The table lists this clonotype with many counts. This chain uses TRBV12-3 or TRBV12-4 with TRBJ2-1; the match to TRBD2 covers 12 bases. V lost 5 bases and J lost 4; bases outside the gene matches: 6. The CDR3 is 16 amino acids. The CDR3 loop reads CASSDPGTSGYNEQFF. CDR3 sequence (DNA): TGTGCCAGCAGTGACCCCGGGACTAGCGGGTACAATGAGCAGTTCTTC.

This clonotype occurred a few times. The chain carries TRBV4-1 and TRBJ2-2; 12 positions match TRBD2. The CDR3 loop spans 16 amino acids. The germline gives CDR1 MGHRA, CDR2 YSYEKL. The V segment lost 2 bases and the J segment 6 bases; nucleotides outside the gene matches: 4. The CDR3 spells CASSQRTSGVAGELFF. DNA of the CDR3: TGCGCCAGCAGCCAAAGGACTAGCGGGGTCGCCGGGGAGCTGTTTTTT.

The CDR3 DNA reads as TGCAGTGCTAGAGATCTACTGGGAAGGGAGACCCAGTACTTC. Protein product: CSARDLLGRETQYF. V usage is TRBV20-1 and J usage is TRBJ2-7; D unresolved. The DNA end is more similar to TRBJ2-5, so the J call may be wrong. This CDR3 has 14 amino acids. CDR1 is DFQATT and CDR2 is SNEGSKA in the germline V gene (reference sequence).

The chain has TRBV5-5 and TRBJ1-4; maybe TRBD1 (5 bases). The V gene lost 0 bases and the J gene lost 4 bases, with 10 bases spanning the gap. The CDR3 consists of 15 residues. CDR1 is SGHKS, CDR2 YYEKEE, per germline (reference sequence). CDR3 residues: CASSLAQGLNEKLFF. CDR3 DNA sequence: TGTGCCAGCAGCTTGGCCCAGGGCCTTAATGAAAAACTGTTTTTT.

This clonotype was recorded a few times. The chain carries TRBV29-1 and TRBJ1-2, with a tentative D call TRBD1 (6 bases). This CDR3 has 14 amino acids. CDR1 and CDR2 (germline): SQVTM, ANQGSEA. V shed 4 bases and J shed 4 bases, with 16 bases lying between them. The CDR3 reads CSVGLPGAAYGYTF. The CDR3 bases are TGCAGCGTTGGTCTCCCAGGGGCGGCCTATGGCTACACCTTC.

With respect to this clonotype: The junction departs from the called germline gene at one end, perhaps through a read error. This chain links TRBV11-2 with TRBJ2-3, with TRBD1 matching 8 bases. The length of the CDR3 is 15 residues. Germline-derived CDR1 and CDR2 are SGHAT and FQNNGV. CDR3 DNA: TGTACCAGCAGCTTAGATCAGGGGGCTCGGGATACGCAGTATTTT. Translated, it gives CTSSLDQGARDTQYF.

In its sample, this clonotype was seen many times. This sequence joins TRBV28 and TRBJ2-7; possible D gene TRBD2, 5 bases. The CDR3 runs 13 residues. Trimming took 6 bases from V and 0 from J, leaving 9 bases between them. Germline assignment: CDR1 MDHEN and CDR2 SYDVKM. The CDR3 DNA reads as TGTGCCAGCAGGGCGGGCATCTCCTACGAGCAGTACTTC. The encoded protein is CASRAGISYEQYF.

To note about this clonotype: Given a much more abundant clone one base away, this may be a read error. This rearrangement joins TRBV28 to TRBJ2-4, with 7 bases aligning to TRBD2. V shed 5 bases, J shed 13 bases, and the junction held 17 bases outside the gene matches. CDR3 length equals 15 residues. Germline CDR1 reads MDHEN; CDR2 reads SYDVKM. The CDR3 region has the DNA TGTGCCAGCAGTCCCTTCCGGGACGGGAGCGGGGAGCAGTACTTC. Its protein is CASSPFRDGSGEQYF.

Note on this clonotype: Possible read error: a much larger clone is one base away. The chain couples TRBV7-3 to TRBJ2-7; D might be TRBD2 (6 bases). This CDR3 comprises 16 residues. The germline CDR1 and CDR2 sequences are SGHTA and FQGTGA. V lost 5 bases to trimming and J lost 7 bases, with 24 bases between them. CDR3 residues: CASSLPPNRRVREQYF. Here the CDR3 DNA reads TGTGCCAGCAGCCTCCCCCCCAACCGGAGGGTGCGGGAGCAGTACTTC.

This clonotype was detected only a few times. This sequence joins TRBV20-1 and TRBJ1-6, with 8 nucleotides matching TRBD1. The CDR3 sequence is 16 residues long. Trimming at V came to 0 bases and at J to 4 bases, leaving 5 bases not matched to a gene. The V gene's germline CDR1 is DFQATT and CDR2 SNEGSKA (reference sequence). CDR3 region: CSARESRGLYNSPLHF. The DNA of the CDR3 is TGCAGTGCTAGAGAAAGCAGGGGGCTATATAATTCACCCCTCCACTTT.

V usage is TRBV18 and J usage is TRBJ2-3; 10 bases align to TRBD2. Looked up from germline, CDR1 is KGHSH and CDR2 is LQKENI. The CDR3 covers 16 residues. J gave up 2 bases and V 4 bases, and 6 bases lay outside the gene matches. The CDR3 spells CASSLWTSGITDTQYF. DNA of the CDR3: TGTGCCAGCTCACTCTGGACTAGCGGCATCACAGATACGCAGTATTTT. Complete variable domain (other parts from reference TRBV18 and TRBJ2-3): NAGVMQNPRHLVRRRGQEARLRCSPMKGHSHVYWYRQLPEEGLKFMVYLQKENIIDESGMPKERFSAEFPKEGPSILRIQQVVRGDSAAYFCASSLWTSGITDTQYFGPGTRLTVL.

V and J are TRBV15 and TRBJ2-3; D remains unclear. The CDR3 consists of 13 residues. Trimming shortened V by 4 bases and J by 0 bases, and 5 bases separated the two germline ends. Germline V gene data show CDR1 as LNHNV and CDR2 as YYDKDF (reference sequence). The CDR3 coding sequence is TGTGCCACCAGCACTCAGAGCACAGATACGCAGTATTTT. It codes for CATSTQSTDTQYF.

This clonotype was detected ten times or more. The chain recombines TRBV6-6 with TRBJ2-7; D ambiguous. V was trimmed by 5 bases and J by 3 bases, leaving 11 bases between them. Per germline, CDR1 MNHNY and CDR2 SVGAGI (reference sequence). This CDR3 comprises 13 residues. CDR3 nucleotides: TGTGCCAGCAGTCGAGGTGTGGGCTACGAGCAGTACTTC. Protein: CASSRGVGYEQYF.

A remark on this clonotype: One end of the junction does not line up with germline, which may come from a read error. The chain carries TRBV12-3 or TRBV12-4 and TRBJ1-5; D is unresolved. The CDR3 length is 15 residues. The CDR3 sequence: CANSEGLLSNQPQHF. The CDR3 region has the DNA TGTGCCAACAGTGAGGGCTTACTTAGCAATCAGCCCCAGCATTTT.

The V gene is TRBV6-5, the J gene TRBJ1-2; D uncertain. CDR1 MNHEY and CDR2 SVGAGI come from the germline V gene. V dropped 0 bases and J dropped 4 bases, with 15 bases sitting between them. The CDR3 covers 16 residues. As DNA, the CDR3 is TGTGCCAGCAGTTACTCGTCTAACCCGGTGGGCTATGGCTACACCTTC. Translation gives CASSYSSNPVGYGYTF.

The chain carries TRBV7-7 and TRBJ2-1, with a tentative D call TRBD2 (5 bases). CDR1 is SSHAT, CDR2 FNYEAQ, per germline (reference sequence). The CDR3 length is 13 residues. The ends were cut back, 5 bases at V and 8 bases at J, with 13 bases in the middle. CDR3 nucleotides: TGTGCCAGCAGCCAAAATAGCGAGGATGAGCAGTTCTTC. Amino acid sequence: CASSQNSEDEQFF.

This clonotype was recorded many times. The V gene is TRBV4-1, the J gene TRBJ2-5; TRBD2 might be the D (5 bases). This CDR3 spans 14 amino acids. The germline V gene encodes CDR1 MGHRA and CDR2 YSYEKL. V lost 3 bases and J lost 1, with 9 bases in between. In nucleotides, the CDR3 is TGCGCCAGCAGCCACCCGGACTTCCAAGAGACCCAGTACTTC. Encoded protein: CASSHPDFQETQYF.

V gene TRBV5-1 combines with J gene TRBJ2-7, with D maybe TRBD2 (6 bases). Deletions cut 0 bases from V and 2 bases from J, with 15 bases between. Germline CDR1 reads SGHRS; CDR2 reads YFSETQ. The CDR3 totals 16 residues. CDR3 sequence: CASSLDGGRTPYEQYF. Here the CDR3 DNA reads TGCGCCAGCAGCTTGGATGGGGGGAGAACGCCCTACGAGCAGTACTTC.

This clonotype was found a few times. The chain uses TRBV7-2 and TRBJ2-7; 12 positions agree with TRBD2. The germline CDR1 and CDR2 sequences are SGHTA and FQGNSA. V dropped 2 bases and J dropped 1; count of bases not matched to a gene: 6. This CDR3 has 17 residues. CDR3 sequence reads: CASSLWLAGGNSYEQYF. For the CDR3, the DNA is TGTGCCAGCAGCTTATGGCTAGCGGGGGGGAATTCCTACGAGCAGTACTTC.

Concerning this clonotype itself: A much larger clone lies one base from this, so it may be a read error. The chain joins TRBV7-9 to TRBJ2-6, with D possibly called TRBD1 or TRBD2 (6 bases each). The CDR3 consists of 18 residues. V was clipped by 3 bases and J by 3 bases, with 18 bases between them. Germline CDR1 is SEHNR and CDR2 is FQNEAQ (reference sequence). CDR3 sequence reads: CASSFETRGQVGANVLTF. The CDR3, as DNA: TGTGCCAGCAGCTTCGAGACCCGGGGGCAGGTTGGGGCCAACGTCCTGACTTTC.

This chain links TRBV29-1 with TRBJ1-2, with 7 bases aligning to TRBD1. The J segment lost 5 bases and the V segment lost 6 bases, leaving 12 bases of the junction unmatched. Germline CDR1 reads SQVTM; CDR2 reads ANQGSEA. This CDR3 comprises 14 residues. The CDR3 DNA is TGCAGCGTGTGGGAGGGACAGACAGAATATGGCTACACCTTC. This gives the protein CSVWEGQTEYGYTF.

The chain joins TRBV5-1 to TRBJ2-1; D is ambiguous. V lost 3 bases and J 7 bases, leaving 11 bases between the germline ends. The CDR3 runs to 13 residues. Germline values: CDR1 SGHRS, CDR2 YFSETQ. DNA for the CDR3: TGCGCCAGCAGCTCAGACTGGGGAAATGAGCAGTTCTTC. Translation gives CASSSDWGNEQFF.

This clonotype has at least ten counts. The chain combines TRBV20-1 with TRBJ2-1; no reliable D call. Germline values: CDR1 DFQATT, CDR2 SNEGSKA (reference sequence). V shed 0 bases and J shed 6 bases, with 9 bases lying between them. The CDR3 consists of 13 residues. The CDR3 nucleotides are TGCAGTGCTAGAGATCTACTTGGCAATGAGCAGTTCTTC. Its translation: CSARDLLGNEQFF.

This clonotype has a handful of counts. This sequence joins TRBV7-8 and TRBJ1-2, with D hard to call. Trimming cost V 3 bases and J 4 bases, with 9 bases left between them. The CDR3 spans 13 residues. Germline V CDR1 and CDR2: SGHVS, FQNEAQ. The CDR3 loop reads CASSFTDGYGYTF. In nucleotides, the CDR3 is TGTGCCAGCAGCTTCACGGACGGCTATGGCTACACCTTC.